The TCR beta chain described here comes from a study of cytomegalovirus exposure and HLA in healthy donors. V lost 5 bases and J lost 3, with 8 bases in between. CDR1 and CDR2 from the germline V gene are MNHEY and SMNVEV (reference sequence). The CDR3 runs 14 residues. Findings and caveats of the study: The classifier reportedly diagnosed cytomegalovirus status with high specificity and sensitivity.

To note about this clone: Its antigen remains unidentified.

Produced via immunoSEQ multiplex PCR; TCRdb's table is partial and in-frame only. The sample includes roughly 250,000 clones, roughly 90% of them seen just once. This TCR came from a woman aged 18-29 years in good health and CMV-seronegative. The J gene is TRBJ2-6, the V gene TRBV27; D is unclear. The sequencing input was PBMCs. CDR3 DNA sequence: TGTGCCAGCAGTGGAGAGAATGGGGCCAACGTCCTGACTTTC. Protein: CASSGENGANVLTF.